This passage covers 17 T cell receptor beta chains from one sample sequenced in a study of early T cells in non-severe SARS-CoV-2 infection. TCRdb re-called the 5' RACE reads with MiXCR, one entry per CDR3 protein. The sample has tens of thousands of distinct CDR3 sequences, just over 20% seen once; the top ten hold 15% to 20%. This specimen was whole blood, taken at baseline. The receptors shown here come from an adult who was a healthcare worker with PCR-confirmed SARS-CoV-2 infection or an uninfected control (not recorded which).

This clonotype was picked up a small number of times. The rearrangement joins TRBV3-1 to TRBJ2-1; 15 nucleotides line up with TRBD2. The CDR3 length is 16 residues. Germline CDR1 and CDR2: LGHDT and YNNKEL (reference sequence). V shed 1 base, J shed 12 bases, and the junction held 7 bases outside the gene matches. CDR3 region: CASSQAGLAGGPGQFF. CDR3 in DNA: TGTGCCAGCAGCCAAGCTGGACTAGCGGGGGGGCCAGGGCAGTTCTTC.

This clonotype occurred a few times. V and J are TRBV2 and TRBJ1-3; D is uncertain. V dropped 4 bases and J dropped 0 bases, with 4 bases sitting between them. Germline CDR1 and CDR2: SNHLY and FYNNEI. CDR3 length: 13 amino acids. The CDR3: CASSGGSGNTIYF. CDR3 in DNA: TGTGCCAGCAGTGGAGGCTCTGGAAACACCATATATTTT.

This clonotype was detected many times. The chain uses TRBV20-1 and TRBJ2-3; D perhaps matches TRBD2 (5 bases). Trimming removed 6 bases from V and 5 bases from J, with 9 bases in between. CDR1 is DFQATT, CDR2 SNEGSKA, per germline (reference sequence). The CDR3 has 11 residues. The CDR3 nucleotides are TGCAGTGCCCTGGCGGGAGATACGCAGTATTTT. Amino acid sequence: CSALAGDTQYF.

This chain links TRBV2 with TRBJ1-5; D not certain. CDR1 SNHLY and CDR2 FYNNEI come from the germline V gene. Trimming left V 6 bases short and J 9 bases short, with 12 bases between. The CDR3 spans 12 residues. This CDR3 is CASRAPGLPQHF. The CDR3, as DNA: TGTGCCAGCAGGGCCCCGGGTTTGCCCCAGCATTTT.

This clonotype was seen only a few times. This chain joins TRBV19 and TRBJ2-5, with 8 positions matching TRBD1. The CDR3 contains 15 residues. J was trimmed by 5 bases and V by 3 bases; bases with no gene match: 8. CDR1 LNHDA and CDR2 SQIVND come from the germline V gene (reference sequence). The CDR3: CASSIRGDRRETQYF. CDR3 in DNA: TGTGCCAGTAGTATTCGCGGGGACAGGAGGGAGACCCAGTACTTC.

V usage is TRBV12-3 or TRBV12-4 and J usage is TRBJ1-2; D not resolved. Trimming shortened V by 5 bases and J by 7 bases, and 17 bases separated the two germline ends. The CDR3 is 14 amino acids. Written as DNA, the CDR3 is TGTGCCAGCAGTAAAGGACGGATTCACTCTGGCTACACCTTC. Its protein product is CASSKGRIHSGYTF.

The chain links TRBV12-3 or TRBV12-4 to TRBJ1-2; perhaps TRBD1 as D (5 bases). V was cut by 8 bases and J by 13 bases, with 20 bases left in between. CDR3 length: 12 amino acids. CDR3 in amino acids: CASAGWGVPPTF. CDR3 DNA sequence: TGTGCCAGCGCTGGTTGGGGCGTGCCTCCCACCTTC.

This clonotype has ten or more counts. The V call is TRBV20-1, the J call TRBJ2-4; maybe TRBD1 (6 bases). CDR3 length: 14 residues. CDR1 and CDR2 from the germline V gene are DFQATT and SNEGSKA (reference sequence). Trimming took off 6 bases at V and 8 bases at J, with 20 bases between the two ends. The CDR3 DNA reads TGCAGTGCCAGGACAGACAGCATCTCCGACATTCAGTACTTC. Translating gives CSARTDSISDIQYF.

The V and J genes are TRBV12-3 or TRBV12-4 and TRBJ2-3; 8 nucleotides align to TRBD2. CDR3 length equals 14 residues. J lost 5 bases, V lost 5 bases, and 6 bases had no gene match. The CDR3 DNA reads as TGTGCCAGCAGTCCGGGACTAGGCAGAGATACGCAGTATTTT. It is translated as CASSPGLGRDTQYF.

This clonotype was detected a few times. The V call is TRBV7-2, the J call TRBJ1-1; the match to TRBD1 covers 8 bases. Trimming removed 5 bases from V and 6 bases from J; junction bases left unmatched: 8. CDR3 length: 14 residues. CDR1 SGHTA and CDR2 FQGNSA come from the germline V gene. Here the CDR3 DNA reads TGTGCCAGCAGCCTTGACAGGGGAAGCGCTGAAGCTTTCTTT. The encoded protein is CASSLDRGSAEAFF.

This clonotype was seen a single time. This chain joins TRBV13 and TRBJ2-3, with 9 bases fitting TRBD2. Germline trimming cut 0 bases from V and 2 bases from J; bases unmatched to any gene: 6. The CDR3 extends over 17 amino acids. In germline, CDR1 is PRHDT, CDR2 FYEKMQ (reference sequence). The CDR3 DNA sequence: TGTGCCAGCAGCTTAGGCAGTAGACTAGCGGACACAGATACGCAGTATTTT. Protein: CASSLGSRLADTDTQYF.

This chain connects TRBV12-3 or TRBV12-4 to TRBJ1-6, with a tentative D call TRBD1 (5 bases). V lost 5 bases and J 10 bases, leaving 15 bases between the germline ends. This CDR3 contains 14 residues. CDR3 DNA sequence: TGTGCCAGCAGTCACCGGGACGAAGACTCACCCCTCCACTTT. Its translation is CASSHRDEDSPLHF.

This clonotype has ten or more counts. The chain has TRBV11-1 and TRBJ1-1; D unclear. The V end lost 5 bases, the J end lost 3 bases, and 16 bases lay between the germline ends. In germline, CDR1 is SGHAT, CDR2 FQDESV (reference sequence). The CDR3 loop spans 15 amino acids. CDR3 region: CASSTRLEGDTEAFF. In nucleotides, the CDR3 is TGTGCCAGCAGCACCAGACTAGAGGGAGACACTGAAGCTTTCTTT.

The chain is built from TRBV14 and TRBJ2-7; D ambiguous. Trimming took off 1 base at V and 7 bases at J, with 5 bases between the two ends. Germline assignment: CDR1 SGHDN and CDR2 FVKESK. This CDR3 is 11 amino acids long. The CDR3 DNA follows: TGTGCCAGCAGCCAAGTAGGGGAGCAGTACTTC. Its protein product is CASSQVGEQYF.

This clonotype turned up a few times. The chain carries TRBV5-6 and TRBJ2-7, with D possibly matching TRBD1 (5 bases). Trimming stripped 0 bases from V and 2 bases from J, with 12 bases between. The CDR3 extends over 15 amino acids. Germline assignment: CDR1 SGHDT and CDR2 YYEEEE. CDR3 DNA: TGTGCCAGCAGCTTGGCCCAGGGAAGAACCTACGAGCAGTACTTC. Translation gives CASSLAQGRTYEQYF. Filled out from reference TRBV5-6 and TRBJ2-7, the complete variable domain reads DAGVTQSPTHLIKTRGQQVTLRCSPKSGHDTVSWYQQALGQGPQFIFQYYEEEERQRGNFPDRFSGHQFPNYSSELNVNALLLGDSALYLCASSLAQGRTYEQYFGPGTRLTVT.

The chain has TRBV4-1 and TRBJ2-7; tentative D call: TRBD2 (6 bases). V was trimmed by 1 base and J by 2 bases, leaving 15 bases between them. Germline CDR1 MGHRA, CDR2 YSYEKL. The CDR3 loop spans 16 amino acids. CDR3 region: CASSQGPETGAYEQYF. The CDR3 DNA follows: TGCGCCAGCAGCCAAGGACCCGAGACGGGGGCCTACGAGCAGTACTTC.

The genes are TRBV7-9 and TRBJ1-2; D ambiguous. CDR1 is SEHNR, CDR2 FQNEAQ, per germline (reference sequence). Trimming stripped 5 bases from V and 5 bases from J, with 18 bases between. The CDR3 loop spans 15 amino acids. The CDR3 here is CASSGPRPVRYGYTF. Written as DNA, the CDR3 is TGTGCCAGCAGCGGCCCTCGCCCGGTCCGTTATGGCTACACCTTC.